The 7 T cell receptor beta chains below come from one sample, sequenced in a study of T cells after yellow fever vaccination. In TCRdb, the 5' RACE reads were re-called with MiXCR into one record per CDR3 protein. The data contain around 200,000 distinct CDR3 sequences, roughly 11% of them singletons. Sequencing was performed on CD8+ T cells sorted from PBMCs, taken 15 days after the yellow fever booster vaccination. Receptors originate from a man aged 18 to 35 who received the YFV17D yellow fever vaccine.

J is TRBJ1-1 and V is TRBV7-3, with D tentatively TRBD1 (6 bases). V was cut by 5 bases and J by 3 bases, with 10 bases left in between. Germline lookup yields CDR1 SGHTA and CDR2 FQGTGA. The CDR3 is 13 residues long. CDR3 bases: TGTGCCAGCAGCGCCCCAGGGGACACTGAAGCTTTCTTT. Translation: CASSAPGDTEAFF.

V usage is TRBV6-2 or TRBV6-3 and J usage is TRBJ2-1, with D perhaps matching TRBD1 or TRBD2 (6 bases each). CDR1 is MNHEY and CDR2 is SVGEGT in the germline V gene. V lost 0 bases, J lost 9 bases, and 15 bases lay in between. This CDR3 spans 15 amino acids. The CDR3 spells CASSYSAGTTSEQFF. CDR3 coding DNA: TGTGCCAGCAGTTACTCGGCGGGGACAACATCTGAGCAGTTCTTC.

This clonotype was recorded a few times. The chain uses TRBV3-1 and TRBJ2-5; D not certain. Germline assignment: CDR1 LGHDT and CDR2 YNNKEL (reference sequence). Trimming stripped 0 bases from V and 2 bases from J, with 10 bases between. This CDR3 region has 15 residues. The CDR3 DNA sequence: TGTGCCAGCAGCCAAGAATCTCCACCTCAAGAGACCCAGTACTTC. It is translated as CASSQESPPQETQYF.

This chain uses TRBV27 with TRBJ2-2; the match to TRBD1 covers 9 bases. CDR3 size: 14 residues. CDR1 and CDR2 (germline): MNHEY, SMNVEV (reference sequence). Trimming took 7 bases from V and 5 from J; bases not matched to a gene: 5. CDR3 in amino acids: CASKDRGWTGELFF. The CDR3 bases are TGTGCCAGCAAGGACAGGGGATGGACCGGGGAGCTGTTTTTT.

The genes are TRBV6-6 and TRBJ1-1, with 7 bases fitting TRBD1. The V gene end was trimmed by 1 base and the J gene end by 0 bases; junction bases not matched to a gene: 2. The CDR3 runs 15 residues. The germline gives CDR1 MNHNY, CDR2 SVGAGI (reference sequence). The CDR3 spells CASSYWDSLNTEAFF. CDR3 nucleotides: TGTGCCAGCAGTTACTGGGACAGCTTGAACACTGAAGCTTTCTTT.

The rearrangement links TRBV19 to TRBJ2-1; TRBD1 matches 8 bases. Trimming at V came to 2 bases and at J to 0 bases, leaving 21 bases not matched to a gene. CDR1 is LNHDA and CDR2 is SQIVND in the germline V gene (reference sequence). The CDR3 loop spans 22 amino acids. The CDR3 DNA reads TGTGCCAGTAGTATATCCATGGGAATTATTGGGACAGGCACACGCTCCTACAATGAGCAGTTCTTC. The encoded protein is CASSISMGIIGTGTRSYNEQFF. Using reference TRBV19 and TRBJ2-1 for the parts outside the CDR3, the full variable domain is DGGITQSPKYLFRKEGQNVTLSCEQNLNHDAMYWYRQDPGQGLRLIYYSQIVNDFQKGDIAEGYSVSREKKESFPLTVTSAQKNPTAFYLCASSISMGIIGTGTRSYNEQFFGPGTRLTVL.

The chain uses TRBV7-2 and TRBJ2-5; D not certain. CDR1 SGHTA and CDR2 FQGNSA come from the germline V gene. Trimming removed 5 bases from V and 5 bases from J, with 12 bases in between. There are 13 residues in the CDR3. CDR3 in amino acids: CASSLHPDETQYF. The DNA for the CDR3 is TGTGCCAGCAGCCTCCACCCCGATGAGACCCAGTACTTC.